One sample yielded the 10 T cell receptor beta chains listed below, sequenced in a study of T cells in narcolepsy. Sequencing was performed with immunoSEQ multiplex PCR; in TCRdb, only in-frame clones are kept and a portion is missing. The sample records some 16,000 clones, roughly 72% being singletons. Sequencing was performed on CD45RA- memory CD8+ T cells from PBMCs. These receptors came from a human donor with narcolepsy.

This clone turned up a few times. The V and J genes are TRBV25-1 and TRBJ1-5, with a tentative D call TRBD1 (6 bases). Germline assignment: CDR1 MGHDK and CDR2 SYGVNS. The CDR3 is made up of 14 amino acids. V lost 4 bases to trimming and J lost 9 bases, with 16 bases between them. CDR3 DNA sequence: TGTGCCAGCAGTGCCCGGACAGAGGGGTCGCCCCAGCATTTT. It encodes CASSARTEGSPQHF.

The rearrangement uses TRBV9 and TRBJ1-2, with 9 bases lining up with TRBD1. The CDR3 runs to 14 residues. The germline gives CDR1 SGDLS, CDR2 YYNGEE. The J segment lost 6 bases and the V segment lost 4 bases, leaving 7 bases of the junction unmatched. The CDR3 spells CASSQRDRVDGYTF. CDR3 bases: TGTGCCAGCAGCCAGCGGGACAGGGTCGATGGCTACACCTTC. The full variable domain, its missing parts supplied by reference TRBV9 and TRBJ1-2, is DSGVTQTPKHLITATGQRVTLRCSPRSGDLSVYWYQQSLDQGLQFLIQYYNGEERAKGNILERFSAQQFPDLHSELNLSSLELGDSALYFCASSQRDRVDGYTFGSGTRLTVV.

The chain couples TRBV9 to TRBJ2-7; 8 bases fit TRBD1. CDR3 length equals 14 residues. The ends lost 0 bases at V and 3 bases at J; junction bases unmatched: 2. Germline-derived CDR1 and CDR2 are SGDLS and YYNGEE. The CDR3 coding sequence is TGTGCCAGCAGCGTAGGGACAGGGAACTACGAGCAGTACTTC. This sequence encodes CASSVGTGNYEQYF.

The rearrangement joins TRBV9 to TRBJ2-6; D is undetermined. The CDR3 totals 16 residues. The germline V and J ends were trimmed by 3 bases and 2 bases, with 12 bases remaining between them. The germline gives CDR1 SGDLS, CDR2 YYNGEE. CDR3 DNA: TGTGCCAGCAGCGCACAGTCGGCTGCTGGGGCCAACGTCCTGACTTTC. The encoded protein is CASSAQSAAGANVLTF.

The chain links TRBV5-1 to TRBJ2-5; tentative D call: TRBD1 (6 bases). This CDR3 has 15 amino acids. V was shortened by 0 bases and J by 4 bases, with 13 bases between the two germline ends. CDR1 and CDR2 from the germline V gene are SGHRS and YFSETQ. This CDR3 reads CASSLGDILGETQYF. The CDR3 bases are TGCGCCAGCAGCTTGGGGGACATCTTGGGAGAGACCCAGTACTTC.

This clone was recorded a few times. The chain combines TRBV10-3 with TRBJ2-3, with 9 bases that match TRBD2. Unmatched junction bases numbered 4, after V lost 6 bases and J lost 6 bases. The CDR3 has 13 residues. Per the germline V gene, CDR1 is ENHRY and CDR2 is SYGVKD. CDR3 protein: CAISAGGLDTQYF. CDR3 coding DNA: TGTGCCATCAGCGCGGGGGGGCTGGATACGCAGTATTTT.

The gene calls are TRBV6-5 and TRBJ2-1; D remains ambiguous. Germline V gene sequence: CDR1 MNHEY, CDR2 SVGAGI. V lost 0 bases to trimming and J lost 6 bases, with 15 bases between them. This CDR3 has 16 residues. The DNA of the CDR3 is TGTGCCAGCAGTTACTCGGCGACGGGCTGGGGCAATGAGCAGTTCTTC. This translates into CASSYSATGWGNEQFF.

V usage is TRBV2 and J usage is TRBJ2-5, with 7 nucleotides matching TRBD1. CDR1 and CDR2 from the germline V gene are SNHLY and FYNNEI. There are 16 residues in the CDR3. V shed 0 bases, J shed 0 bases, and the junction held 4 bases outside the gene matches. The DNA of the CDR3 is TGTGCCAGCAGTGAAGCGACGGACAGGTACCAAGAGACCCAGTACTTC. It specifies CASSEATDRYQETQYF.

The rearrangement uses TRBV27 and TRBJ2-5, with a tentative D call TRBD1 (6 bases). The last part of the DNA fits TRBJ2-7 better; the J call may be wrong. Germline CDR1 reads MNHEY; CDR2 reads SMNVEV (reference sequence). CDR3 length: 15 residues. CDR3 in DNA: TGTGCCAGCAGTTCTTCAGTCAGGGGTTTCTACGAGCAGTACTTC. It codes for CASSSSVRGFYEQYF.

Note on this clone: Other nucleotide sequences in the sample specify the same CDR3. This chain connects TRBV6-5 to TRBJ2-7, with 7 bases lining up with TRBD2. The CDR3 loop spans 14 amino acids. Germline V gene sequence: CDR1 MNHEY, CDR2 SVGAGI. The V gene end was trimmed by 5 bases and the J gene end by 0 bases; junction bases not matched to a gene: 4. CDR3 in DNA: TGTGCCAGCAGTGGACGCGGGAGCTCCTACGAGCAGTACTTC. Protein: CASSGRGSSYEQYF.